This T cell receptor beta chain was observed in a study of T cell changes during pregnancy in multiple sclerosis. The method was immunoSEQ multiplex PCR; TCRdb's version includes in-frame clones alone and lacks a portion of them. The sample lists roughly 65,000 clones, about 90% occurring once. Between the trimmed V and J ends, which lost 10 bases and 2 bases, there was a span of 16 bases. Germline CDR1 and CDR2: MNHEY and SVGAGI. CDR3 length equals 14 residues. Sequencing was performed on peripheral blood, taken in the third trimester of pregnancy. The rearrangement links TRBV6-5 to TRBJ2-3; D is possibly TRBD1 (5 bases). The TCR was taken from a female donor in good health, enrolled as a control in a pregnancy study. CDR3 coding DNA: TGTGCCACGACCTTCAGGGCCTCCACAGATACGCAGTATTTT. Its protein product is CATTFRASTDTQYF.